Shown below are 24 T cell receptor beta chains from a single sample sequenced in a study of blood T cell repertoires in COVID-19 (TCRdb year 2020). The method was the immunoSEQ multiplex PCR assay. TCRdb took this table from immuneACCESS and kept in-frame rearrangements with V and J called. Such tables lack part of the clones; where checked against another copy, unresolved V genes explain under half of the gap, and the rest is unexplained. The sample has just over 80,000 clones on record, about 76% of them singletons. The ten largest clones take up about 40% of the sample. The sequenced sample consisted of peripheral blood. The receptors here all came from an elderly man with acute or convalescent COVID-19.

J is TRBJ2-5 and V is TRBV5-6, with 8 bases matching TRBD1. V trimming: 7 bases; J trimming: 2 bases; junction bases outside the gene matches: 10. CDR3 length: 15 amino acids. The germline V gene has CDR1 SGHDT and CDR2 YYEEEE. Here the CDR3 DNA reads TGTGCCAGCCTACTATGGGACAGGCTACAAGAGACCCAGTACTTC. It codes for CASLLWDRLQETQYF.

The chain joins TRBV20-1 to TRBJ2-1, with a tentative D call TRBD1 (7 bases). CDR1 is DFQATT, CDR2 SNEGSKA, per germline (reference sequence). Trimming cost V 3 bases and J 4 bases, with 19 bases left between them. This CDR3 has 16 amino acids. The CDR3 DNA follows: TGCAGTGCTAGTCCGGCCAGGGGGGCGTCTTACAATGAGCAGTTCTTC. This encodes CSASPARGASYNEQFF.

The chain combines TRBV5-4 with TRBJ1-3; D unclear. The CDR3 is made up of 15 amino acids. Trimming shortened V by 0 bases and J by 4 bases, and 11 bases separated the two germline ends. Looked up from germline, CDR1 is SGHNT and CDR2 is YYREEE (reference sequence). CDR3 amino acids: CASSLAAGLGNTIYF. The CDR3 region has the DNA TGTGCCAGCAGCTTGGCCGCTGGACTAGGAAACACCATATATTTT.

Only one count was recorded for this clone. Germline and junction disagree at one end, which may indicate a read error. The V call is TRBV5-6, the J call TRBJ2-7, with D perhaps TRBD2 (7 bases). Germline V gene sequence: CDR1 SGHDT, CDR2 YYEEEE. The CDR3 sequence is 13 residues long. In nucleotides, the CDR3 is TGTGCCAGCAGCCCGGTGGGGGGGGGCGGACCACGCTTC. Encoded protein: CASSPVGGGGPRF.

This rearrangement joins TRBV9 to TRBJ2-1; 8 bases fit TRBD2. The V and J ends lost 1 base and 1 base, in that order; junction bases with no gene match: 7. There are 17 residues in the CDR3. CDR1 and CDR2 (germline): SGDLS, YYNGEE. The CDR3 region has the DNA TGTGCCAGCAGCGTATTTGAACTAGCGGATTCCTACAATGAGCAGTTCTTC. Protein sequence: CASSVFELADSYNEQFF.

This clone was seen a single time. CDR3 protein: CASSGRGPRAKNIQYF. The CDR3 DNA follows: TGTGCCAGTAGTGGAAGGGGGCCGAGGGCCAAAAACATTCAGTACTTC. The V gene is TRBV19, the J gene TRBJ2-4; 7 bases align to TRBD1. This CDR3 contains 16 residues. V was pared by 5 bases and J by 1 base, with 8 bases of the junction left unmatched. Germline-derived CDR1 and CDR2 are LNHDA and SQIVND (reference sequence).

The chain links TRBV10-3 to TRBJ1-1; 8 bases match TRBD1. Unmatched junction bases numbered 11, after V lost 0 bases and J lost 11 bases. The CDR3 is 15 amino acids. Germline CDR1 is ENHRY and CDR2 is SYGVKD. As DNA, the CDR3 is TGTGCCATCAGTGAGTCGTTAGCAGGGGGCGGAGGGGCTTTCTTT. Translation: CAISESLAGGGGAFF.

The chain has TRBV27 and TRBJ1-2; a weak D match, TRBD1 (6 bases). Deletions cut 8 bases from V and 4 bases from J, with 14 bases between. Germline V CDR1 and CDR2: MNHEY, SMNVEV (reference sequence). CDR3 size: 13 residues. The CDR3 reads CASGKGVGYGYTF. As DNA, the CDR3 is TGTGCCAGCGGGAAGGGGGTTGGCTATGGCTACACCTTC.

This chain connects TRBV6-6 to TRBJ2-6; no firm D call. V was trimmed by 5 bases and J by 0 bases, leaving 11 bases between them. The CDR3 is 16 residues long. Germline CDR1 and CDR2: MNHNY and SVGAGI (reference sequence). This chain's CDR3 is CASSLHSPSGANVLTF. CDR3 bases: TGTGCCAGCAGTCTTCATAGCCCCTCTGGGGCCAACGTCCTGACTTTC.

The chain recombines TRBV29-1 with TRBJ2-1, with 10 bases lining up with TRBD2. V was clipped by 4 bases and J by 0 bases; unmatched bases: 3. CDR3 size: 15 residues. CDR1 is SQVTM and CDR2 is ANQGSEA in the germline V gene. The chain's CDR3 is CSVGGLADSYNEQFF. The CDR3 DNA reads TGCAGCGTTGGCGGACTAGCGGACTCCTACAATGAGCAGTTCTTC.

The V call is TRBV7-9, the J call TRBJ2-3; D possibly corresponds to TRBD1 (5 bases). The ends were cut back, 5 bases at V and 4 bases at J, with 16 bases in the middle. CDR1 is SEHNR, CDR2 FQNEAQ, per germline (reference sequence). The CDR3 has 15 amino acids. The CDR3 is CASSPRQGKADTQYF. The CDR3 coding sequence is TGTGCCAGCAGCCCACGCCAGGGTAAGGCAGATACGCAGTATTTT. The full variable domain, rest sourced from reference TRBV7-9 and TRBJ2-3, is DTGVSQNPRHKITKRGQNVTFRCDPISEHNRLYWYRQTLGQGPEFLTYFQNEAQLEKSRLLSDRFSAERPKGSFSTLEIQRTEQGDSAMYLCASSPRQGKADTQYFGPGTRLTVL.

The chain employs TRBV6-2 or TRBV6-3 and TRBJ2-7, with a weak D call TRBD2 (6 bases). Trimming shortened V by 4 bases and J by 0 bases, and 25 bases separated the two germline ends. The CDR3 has 19 residues. The V gene's germline CDR1 is MNHEY and CDR2 SVGEGT. CDR3 sequence: CASSWAEGTLFDGSYEQYF. The CDR3 nucleotides are TGTGCCAGCAGTTGGGCGGAGGGGACCCTATTTGACGGCTCCTACGAGCAGTACTTC.

V is TRBV19 and J is TRBJ1-1; TRBD1 agrees at 8 bases. This CDR3 comprises 14 residues. Germline V CDR1 and CDR2: LNHDA, SQIVND (reference sequence). V trimming: 6 bases; J trimming: 2 bases; junction bases outside the gene matches: 5. As DNA, the CDR3 is TGTGCCAGTAGGGAACAGGGGGATAACACTGAAGCTTTCTTT. Protein: CASREQGDNTEAFF.

The chain recombines TRBV28 with TRBJ1-1, with 12 bases identical to TRBD1. Germline CDR1 MDHEN, CDR2 SYDVKM. This CDR3 region has 15 residues. V lost 2 bases, J lost 4 bases, and 2 bases stayed unmatched. The CDR3 spells CASSLGTGGGTEAFF. The CDR3 coding sequence is TGTGCCAGCAGTTTAGGGACAGGGGGCGGCACTGAAGCTTTCTTT.

This clone has at least ten counts. The V call is TRBV27, the J call TRBJ1-4, with 7 bases identical to TRBD1. From germline, CDR1 is MNHEY and CDR2 SMNVEV (reference sequence). V trimming: 2 bases; J trimming: 5 bases; junction bases outside the gene matches: 2. This CDR3 is 14 amino acids long. CDR3 bases: TGTGCCAGCAGTTTAAACAGGGGAAATGAAAAACTGTTTTTT. This translates into CASSLNRGNEKLFF.

The rearrangement links TRBV5-1 to TRBJ1-4; 7 bases align to TRBD1. CDR1 SGHRS and CDR2 YFSETQ come from the germline V gene. The CDR3 extends over 15 amino acids. V dropped 0 bases and J dropped 4; count of bases not matched to a gene: 3. CDR3 nucleotides: TGCGCCAGCAGCTTGGGGTCAGGGGGTAATGAAAAACTGTTTTTT. Translating gives CASSLGSGGNEKLFF.

This clone was counted between two and nine times. This sequence joins TRBV18 and TRBJ1-1, with a possible D match to TRBD1 (6 bases). Germline V gives CDR1 KGHSH, CDR2 LQKENI. The CDR3 covers 19 residues. Trimming took 6 bases from V and 4 from J, leaving 30 bases between them. The CDR3 bases are TGTGCCAGCTCCACAAGCACCACATCTGACACAGGGTGGGGCACTGAAGCTTTCTTT. It yields the protein CASSTSTTSDTGWGTEAFF.

This rearrangement joins TRBV2 to TRBJ1-1, with D possibly matching TRBD1 (6 bases). CDR1 is SNHLY and CDR2 is FYNNEI in the germline V gene. The CDR3 totals 14 residues. V was pared by 5 bases and J by 5 bases, with 15 bases between. The DNA of the CDR3 is TGTGCCAGCAGTAAAGAGGGAAGGGGGACTGAAGCTTTCTTT. Translating it yields CASSKEGRGTEAFF.

This sequence joins TRBV6-5 and TRBJ2-2; TRBD2 agrees at 7 bases. V was clipped by 8 bases and J by 0 bases; unmatched bases: 6. There are 15 residues in the CDR3. Germline V gene data show CDR1 as MNHEY and CDR2 as SVGAGI. The CDR3 loop is CASLRGGANTGELFF. Written as DNA, the CDR3 is TGTGCCAGCCTACGTGGGGGGGCGAACACCGGGGAGCTGTTTTTT.

The chain joins TRBV20-1 to TRBJ2-5; a possible D gene is TRBD2 (6 bases). This CDR3 comprises 14 residues. Per germline, CDR1 DFQATT and CDR2 SNEGSKA (reference sequence). The V gene lost 3 bases and the J gene lost 4 bases, with 15 bases spanning the gap. The CDR3 sequence is CSASPKGRRETQYF. CDR3 bases: TGCAGTGCTAGTCCTAAAGGGAGGAGAGAGACCCAGTACTTC.

The chain links TRBV7-3 to TRBJ2-6; D not certain. CDR1 and CDR2 from the germline V gene are SGHTA and FQGTGA. The CDR3 loop spans 15 amino acids. The V and J ends lost 5 bases and 0 bases respectively, with 8 bases between them. The CDR3 region has the DNA TGTGCCAGCAGCCCCGGTCACTCTGGGGCCAACGTCCTGACTTTC. It translates to CASSPGHSGANVLTF.

The chain links TRBV18 to TRBJ2-1, with TRBD2 as a possible D gene (7 bases). The V gene lost 6 bases and the J gene lost 8 bases, with 29 bases spanning the gap. CDR1 and CDR2 from the germline V gene are KGHSH and LQKENI. The CDR3 loop spans 18 amino acids. DNA of the CDR3: TGTGCCAGCTCGGCCGGGACAATTCGAGGCGGGAGTTGGTATGAGCAGTTCTTC. Protein sequence: CASSAGTIRGGSWYEQFF.

This chain joins TRBV9 and TRBJ2-3; D ambiguous. The CDR3 is 12 amino acids. In germline, CDR1 is SGDLS, CDR2 YYNGEE. Trimming removed 4 bases from V and 0 bases from J, with 3 bases in between. CDR3 loop: CASSYSTDTQYF. The CDR3 coding sequence is TGTGCCAGCAGCTATAGCACAGATACGCAGTATTTT.

This chain connects TRBV29-1 to TRBJ2-7; weak D call: TRBD2 (5 bases). The CDR3 totals 12 residues. CDR1 and CDR2 from the germline V gene are SQVTM and ANQGSEA. Trimming pared 7 bases from V and 0 bases from J, leaving 10 bases between. The CDR3 DNA is TGCAGCGCGGGAAAGAGCTCCTACGAGCAGTACTTC. Translation: CSAGKSSYEQYF.